The entry below describes one TCR beta chain. What it recognizes is unknown. The source of the sample is a study of cytomegalovirus exposure and HLA in healthy donors. General study findings and limits: DRB1 had the most TCR associations and HLA-C the fewest, a later analysis found, with rates varying by HLA locus. Later analysis showed most CMV-associated TCR beta chains appearing HLA-restricted. Among immune exposure information, only CMV serostatus was available.

V lost 3 bases to trimming and J lost 0 bases, with 3 bases between them. Germline V gene lookup returns CDR1 SGHTA and CDR2 FQGNSA. CDR3 size: 13 residues. The study ran its PCR with 60 Vbeta and 13 Jbeta primers. Assay: immunoSEQ multiplex PCR; the TCRdb copy retains only in-frame clones and omits some. The data contain some 180,000 clones, roughly four fifths of them singletons. Sequencing used PBMCs. This chain connects TRBV7-2 to TRBJ1-5; D is unresolved. The sequence was collected from a man aged 25 to 40 in good health and CMV-seronegative. The CDR3 reads CASSFYSNQPQHF. The DNA of the CDR3 is TGTGCCAGCAGCTTTTATAGCAATCAGCCCCAGCATTTT.